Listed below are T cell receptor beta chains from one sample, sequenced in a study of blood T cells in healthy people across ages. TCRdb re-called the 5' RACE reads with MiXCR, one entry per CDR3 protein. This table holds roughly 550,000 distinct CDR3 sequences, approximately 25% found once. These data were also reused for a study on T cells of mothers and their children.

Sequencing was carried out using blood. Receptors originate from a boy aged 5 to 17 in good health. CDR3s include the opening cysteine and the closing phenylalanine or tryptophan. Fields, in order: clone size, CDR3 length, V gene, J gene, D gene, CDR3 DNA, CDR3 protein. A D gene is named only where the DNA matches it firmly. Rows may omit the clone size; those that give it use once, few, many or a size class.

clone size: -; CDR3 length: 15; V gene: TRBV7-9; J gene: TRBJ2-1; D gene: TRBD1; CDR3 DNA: TGTGCCAGCAGCTCAGGGCAGGGGGCGCAAAATGAGCAGTTCTTC; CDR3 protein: CASSSGQGAQNEQFF
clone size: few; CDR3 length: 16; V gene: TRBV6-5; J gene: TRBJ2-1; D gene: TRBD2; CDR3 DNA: TGTGCCAGCAGTTACTCAGGACTAGCGGAGTACAATGAGCAGTTCTTC; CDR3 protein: CASSYSGLAEYNEQFF
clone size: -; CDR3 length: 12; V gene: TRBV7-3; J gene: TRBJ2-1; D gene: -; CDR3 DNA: TGTGCCAGCAGCTTTAAGCTTGGAGAGCAGTTCTTC; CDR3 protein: CASSFKLGEQFF
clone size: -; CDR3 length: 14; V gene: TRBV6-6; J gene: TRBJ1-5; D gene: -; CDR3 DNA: TGTGCCAGCGGAGTCAGGGAGGTCAATCAGCCCCAGCATTTT; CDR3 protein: CASGVREVNQPQHF
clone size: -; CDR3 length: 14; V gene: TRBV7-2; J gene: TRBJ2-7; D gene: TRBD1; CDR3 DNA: TGTGCCAGCAAGCCGGGACAGGGATCCCCCGAGCAGTACTTC; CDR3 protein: CASKPGQGSPEQYF
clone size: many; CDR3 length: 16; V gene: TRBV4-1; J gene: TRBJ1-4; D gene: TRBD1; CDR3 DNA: TGCGCCAGCAGCCCCGGACAGGGGGCAACTAATGAAAAACTGTTTTTT; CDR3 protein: CASSPGQGATNEKLFF
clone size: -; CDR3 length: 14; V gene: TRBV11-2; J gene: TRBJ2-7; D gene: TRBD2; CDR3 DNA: TGTGCCAGCAGCCCGACTAGCGGGGGCCCCGAGCAGTACTTC; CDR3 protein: CASSPTSGGPEQYF
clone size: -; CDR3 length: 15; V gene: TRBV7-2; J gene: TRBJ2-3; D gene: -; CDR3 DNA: TGTGCCAGCAGCTTAACGCCGGGGAGCACAGATACGCAGTATTTT; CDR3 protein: CASSLTPGSTDTQYF
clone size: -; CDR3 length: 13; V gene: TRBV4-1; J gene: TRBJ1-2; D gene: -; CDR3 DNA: TGCGCCAGCAGCCAAGATCTGCAGTATGGCTACACCTTC; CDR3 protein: CASSQDLQYGYTF
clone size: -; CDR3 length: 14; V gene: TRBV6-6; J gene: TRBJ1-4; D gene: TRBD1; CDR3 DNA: TGTGCCAGCAGCCGACAGGGGGCCGGTGAAAAACTGTTTTTT; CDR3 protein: CASSRQGAGEKLFF
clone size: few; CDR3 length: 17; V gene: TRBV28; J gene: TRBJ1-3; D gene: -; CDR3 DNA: TGTGCCAGCAGTCTCTTTGGGGGGATAAAAGGCGGAAACACCATATATTTT; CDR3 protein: CASSLFGGIKGGNTIYF
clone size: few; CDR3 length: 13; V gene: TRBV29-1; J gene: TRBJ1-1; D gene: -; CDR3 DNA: TGCAGCGTTGAAAATGGGGGCTGCACTGAAGCTTTCTTT; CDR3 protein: CSVENGGCTEAFF